Below are 18 T cell receptor beta chains sequenced from a single sample in a study of cytomegalovirus exposure and HLA in healthy donors. Use of 60 Vbeta and 13 Jbeta primers characterized the PCR. Produced via immunoSEQ multiplex PCR; TCRdb's table is partial and in-frame only. The table has about 120,000 clones, 82% seen once. The material sequenced was PBMCs. Every receptor here comes from a man younger than 40 in good health and CMV-seropositive.

Concerning this clone itself: A junction boundary mismatches the germline segment, possibly from a read error. This chain joins TRBV30 and TRBJ1-6; D gene ambiguous. Germline CDR1 reads GTSNPN; CDR2 reads SVGIG (reference sequence). This CDR3 contains 13 residues. CDR3 coding DNA: TGTGCCTGGAGTTGGCGCGGTAATCCACCCCTCCACTTT. This gives the protein CAWSWRGNPPLHF.

The chain carries TRBV6-1 and TRBJ2-1; D is possibly TRBD2 (7 bases). There are 14 residues in the CDR3. The V and J ends lost 2 bases and 11 bases respectively, with 16 bases between them. CDR1 and CDR2 (germline): MNHNS, SASEGT. The CDR3 loop reads CASSESGGLQKQFF. The CDR3 DNA sequence: TGTGCCAGCAGTGAATCGGGGGGCCTCCAAAAGCAGTTCTTC.

V and J are TRBV6-4 and TRBJ2-7; 7 nucleotides align to TRBD2. CDR1 MRHNA and CDR2 SNTAGT come from the germline V gene. J was trimmed by 9 bases and V by 7 bases; bases with no gene match: 18. This CDR3 region has 15 residues. The CDR3 spells CASIDGAGRDPGQYF. The CDR3 DNA reads TGTGCCAGCATCGACGGGGCAGGGAGGGATCCCGGGCAGTACTTC.

V and J are TRBV28 and TRBJ2-7; 10 nucleotides align to TRBD2. Germline loops: CDR1 MDHEN, CDR2 SYDVKM. The CDR3 length is 15 residues. Trimming at V came to 5 bases and at J to 2 bases, leaving 6 bases not matched to a gene. The CDR3 sequence: CASSPGTSETYEQYV. DNA for the CDR3: TGTGCCAGCAGTCCCGGGACTAGCGAGACCTACGAGCAGTACGTC.

The chain recombines TRBV7-2 with TRBJ2-5, with 10 bases aligning to TRBD2. The length of the CDR3 is 16 residues. Germline CDR1 reads SGHTA; CDR2 reads FQGNSA. Trimming took 2 bases from V and 2 from J; bases not matched to a gene: 5. In nucleotides, the CDR3 is TGTGCCAGCAGCTTACTGGCTAGCGGGGGACAAGAGACCCAGTACTTC. Translated, it gives CASSLLASGGQETQYF.

This sequence joins TRBV5-1 and TRBJ2-1; 9 bases align to TRBD2. The V gene's germline CDR1 is SGHRS and CDR2 YFSETQ. CDR3 length: 20 residues. Trimming took 4 bases from V and 0 from J; bases not matched to a gene: 17. CDR3 region: CASSRGASGADIFSYNEQFF. CDR3 sequence (DNA): TGCGCCAGCAGCCGGGGGGCTAGCGGGGCTGACATCTTCTCCTACAATGAGCAGTTCTTC.

The chain uses TRBV7-6 and TRBJ1-2, with 7 bases lining up with TRBD1. Germline CDR1 is SGHVS and CDR2 is FNYEAQ. The V segment lost 5 bases and the J segment 5 bases; nucleotides outside the gene matches: 8. This CDR3 is 14 amino acids long. The CDR3 reads CASSPRTGPYGYTF. CDR3 nucleotides: TGTGCCAGCAGCCCCCGGACAGGACCGTATGGCTACACCTTC.

This clone was counted a single time. The rearrangement uses TRBV20-1 and TRBJ1-2; D remains ambiguous. The CDR3 has 11 residues. CDR1 is DFQATT and CDR2 is SNEGSKA in the germline V gene (reference sequence). CDR3 protein: CSPIDIYGYTF. CDR3 DNA sequence: TGCAGCCCAATAGACATCTATGGCTACACCTTC.

This clone came up a few times. The chain joins TRBV30 to TRBJ1-5; D call uncertain. The CDR3 is made up of 16 amino acids. The V gene lost 0 bases and the J gene lost 2 bases, with 14 bases spanning the gap. CDR1 and CDR2 from the germline V gene are GTSNPN and SVGIG (reference sequence). The DNA of the CDR3 is TGTGCCTGGAGTGTACGTGCCTTCCCGGGCAATCAGCCCCAGCATTTT. This gives the protein CAWSVRAFPGNQPQHF.

V is TRBV5-6 and J is TRBJ2-3; 11 bases match TRBD2. J was trimmed by 0 bases and V by 0 bases; bases with no gene match: 3. Per the germline V gene, CDR1 is SGHDT and CDR2 is YYEEEE. The length of the CDR3 is 17 residues. In DNA form, the CDR3 reads TGTGCCAGCAGCTTGGTGTTAGCGGGGGGGAGCACAGATACGCAGTATTTT. Its protein is CASSLVLAGGSTDTQYF.

The gene calls are TRBV7-6 and TRBJ2-1, with 10 nucleotides matching TRBD2. Trimming cost V 2 bases and J 6 bases; bases outside gene matches: 10. Germline CDR1 SGHVS, CDR2 FNYEAQ. This CDR3 has 17 amino acids. The chain's CDR3 is CASSLSLAGALSNEQFF. The CDR3 region has the DNA TGTGCCAGCAGCTTATCCCTAGCGGGGGCCCTAAGCAATGAGCAGTTCTTC.

The chain recombines TRBV5-4 with TRBJ1-1; a weak D match, TRBD1 (6 bases). From germline, CDR1 is SGHNT and CDR2 YYREEE (reference sequence). V lost 6 bases, J lost 6 bases, and 15 bases lay in between. The CDR3 has 13 residues. The CDR3 protein is CASKGAGAAEAFF. The CDR3 DNA follows: TGTGCCAGCAAAGGCGCAGGGGCCGCTGAAGCTTTCTTT. The full variable domain, in which reference TRBV5-4 and TRBJ1-1 provide the parts outside the CDR3, is ETGVTQSPTHLIKTRGQQVTLRCSSQSGHNTVSWYQQALGQGPQFIFQYYREEENGRGNFPPRFSGLQFPNYSSELNVNALELDDSALYLCASKGAGAAEAFFGQGTRLTVV.

The rearrangement joins TRBV19 to TRBJ2-4; TRBD1 agrees at 9 bases. This CDR3 region has 16 residues. CDR1 and CDR2 from the germline V gene are LNHDA and SQIVND (reference sequence). V was pared by 3 bases and J by 7 bases, with 10 bases of the junction left unmatched. The CDR3 is CASSISPGTGRNIQYF. The CDR3, as DNA: TGTGCCAGTAGTATCTCGCCGGGGACAGGGCGGAACATTCAGTACTTC.

The rearrangement uses TRBV28 and TRBJ1-3, with D uncertain. The germline CDR1 and CDR2 sequences are MDHEN and SYDVKM. The V end lost 8 bases, the J end lost 3 bases, and 8 bases lay between the germline ends. There are 12 residues in the CDR3. Written as DNA, the CDR3 is TGTGCCAGCCAAGGCGGTGGAAACACCATATATTTT. Translated, it gives CASQGGGNTIYF.

The V gene is TRBV21-1, the J gene TRBJ1-2. TRBV21-1 constitutes a pseudogene. The CDR3 totals 14 residues. DNA for the CDR3: TGTGCCAGCAGCAAAGATTTCGGGGGGCATGGCTACACCTTC. Its protein is CASSKDFGGHGYTF.

The V call is TRBV27, the J call TRBJ1-6; 7 nucleotides line up with TRBD1. Germline CDR1 and CDR2: MNHEY and SMNVEV (reference sequence). There are 14 residues in the CDR3. J lost 7 bases, V lost 3 bases, and 3 bases had no gene match. CDR3 in amino acids: CASSLVRGNSPLHF. In DNA, the CDR3 is TGTGCCAGCAGTTTGGTCAGGGGGAATTCACCCCTCCACTTT.

This chain uses TRBV11-3 with TRBJ2-2, with 7 bases fitting TRBD2. The CDR3 has 16 residues. V gave up 7 bases and J gave up 3 bases; unmatched junction bases: 11. CDR1 is SGHNT, CDR2 YENEEA, per germline. The CDR3 here is CASTRASGEDTGELFF. Here the CDR3 DNA reads TGTGCCAGCACTCGGGCTAGCGGAGAAGACACCGGGGAGCTGTTTTTT. Filled out from reference TRBV11-3 and TRBJ2-2, the complete variable domain reads EAGVVQSPRYKIIEKKQPVAFWCNPISGHNTLYWYLQNLGQGPELLIRYENEEAVDDSQLPKDRFSAERLKGVDSTLKIQPAELGDSAVYLCASTRASGEDTGELFFGEGSRLTVL.

J is TRBJ2-7 and V is TRBV6-5; 11 bases match TRBD1. This CDR3 contains 14 residues. Germline V lookup: CDR1 MNHEY, CDR2 SVGAGI. V lost 5 bases, J lost 4 bases, and 4 bases stayed unmatched. The CDR3 DNA is TGTGCCAGCAGTAACTGGGACAGGGGGTACGAGCAGTACTTC. Its protein product is CASSNWDRGYEQYF.